This T cell receptor (beta chain) was found in a study of cytomegalovirus exposure and HLA in healthy donors. V gave up 3 bases and J gave up 2 bases; unmatched junction bases: 2. The germline V gene has CDR1 SGHTA and CDR2 FQGNSA. The CDR3 consists of 14 residues. This clone turned up a few times. Other DNA sequences in this sample translate to the same CDR3. Vbeta (60) and Jbeta (13) primers were used in the PCR. This table comes from immunoSEQ multiplex PCR, and its TCRdb copy is limited to in-frame clones, with some not included. This sample has about 170,000 clones, with 65% to 90% found just once.

V and J are TRBV7-2 and TRBJ2-5; 8 positions agree with TRBD1. The TCR originated in a male donor in good health and CMV-seronegative. The specimen was PBMCs. The DNA for the CDR3 is TGTGCCAGCAGCTTGGGACAGGCTCAAGAGACCCAGTACTTC. Its protein product is CASSLGQAQETQYF.